A single sample is the source of the 25 T cell receptor beta chains below, sequenced in a study of CD4 T cell repertoires in COVID-19. Here immunoSEQ multiplex PCR was the method, and the copy in TCRdb shows in-frame clones only, minus some. The data contain 65,000 to 95,000 clones, 83% of them singletons. Material: CD4+ T cells from peripheral blood, obtained after recovery from COVID-19. The receptors here all came from a human donor who had COVID-19.

This chain joins TRBV5-5 and TRBJ1-2, with 7 bases identical to TRBD1. The J segment lost 8 bases and the V segment lost 0 bases, leaving 10 bases of the junction unmatched. The CDR3 runs 15 residues. The germline V gene encodes CDR1 SGHKS and CDR2 YYEKEE (reference sequence). CDR3 bases: TGTGCCAGCAGCTTGGTAGGGGGCGACCCAAGGGGCTACACCTTC. This codes for CASSLVGGDPRGYTF.

The rearrangement links TRBV6-5 to TRBJ2-1; possible D gene TRBD1, 6 bases. V lost 7 bases and J lost 4, with 14 bases in between. Germline values: CDR1 MNHEY, CDR2 SVGAGI. The length of the CDR3 is 14 residues. CDR3 DNA: TGTGCCAGCATACAGGGAAGTTGGTACAATGAGCAGTTCTTC. This encodes CASIQGSWYNEQFF.

This chain joins TRBV28 and TRBJ2-7; 8 nucleotides agree with TRBD2. Germline CDR1 and CDR2: MDHEN and SYDVKM. The junction had 14 bases not matched to a gene; V was cut back by 3 bases and J by 1 base. The CDR3 is made up of 18 amino acids. This CDR3 reads CASSFGREAGRQSYEQYF. CDR3 nucleotides: TGTGCCAGCAGTTTTGGGCGGGAGGCGGGACGACAGTCCTACGAGCAGTACTTC.

The gene calls are TRBV3-1 (or the pseudogene TRBV3-2) and TRBJ1-1, with D unresolved. V shed 4 bases and J shed 0 bases, with 9 bases lying between them. The CDR3 is made up of 14 amino acids. Germline loops: CDR1 LGHDT, CDR2 YNNKEL (reference sequence). This chain's CDR3 is CASSPRTLNTEAFF. The CDR3 bases are TGTGCCAGCAGCCCTAGGACGTTGAACACTGAAGCTTTCTTT.

The chain couples TRBV7-3 to TRBJ2-3, with 7 bases lining up with TRBD2. The CDR3 contains 14 residues. The ends lost 5 bases at V and 6 bases at J; junction bases unmatched: 8. CDR1 and CDR2 from the germline V gene are SGHTA and FQGTGA. The CDR3, as DNA: TGTGCCAGCAGCAAAAACGGGGGAGGGGATACGCAGTATTTT. It translates to CASSKNGGGDTQYF.

This chain joins TRBV19 and TRBJ1-5; the D gene is possibly TRBD1 (6 bases). V dropped 8 bases and J dropped 7 bases, with 15 bases sitting between them. The CDR3 runs to 13 residues. CDR1 and CDR2 (germline): LNHDA, SQIVND (reference sequence). The CDR3 DNA reads as TGTGCCAGTTCGGACAGTCCTGGGCAGCCCCAGCATTTT. This sequence encodes CASSDSPGQPQHF.

The CDR3 DNA reads TGCAGTGCCACTGGGGAATATGAGCAGTTCTTC. This encodes CSATGEYEQFF. The chain recombines TRBV20-1 with TRBJ2-1, with D unresolved. Germline loops: CDR1 DFQATT, CDR2 SNEGSKA (reference sequence). This CDR3 is 11 amino acids long. V gave up 6 bases and J gave up 8 bases, with 11 bases separating them.

V gene TRBV6-1 combines with J gene TRBJ2-3, with 9 bases identical to TRBD2. V lost 1 base, J lost 0 bases, and 5 bases stayed unmatched. In germline, CDR1 is MNHNS, CDR2 SASEGT. CDR3 length equals 17 residues. The CDR3 nucleotides are TGTGCCAGCAGTGAAGGGGTAGCGGGAGATAGCACAGATACGCAGTATTTT. Its translation is CASSEGVAGDSTDTQYF.

The chain recombines TRBV11-2 with TRBJ2-7; possibly TRBD2 for D (6 bases). V dropped 0 bases and J dropped 3 bases, with 18 bases sitting between them. The CDR3 contains 17 residues. Germline V gene lookup returns CDR1 SGHAT and CDR2 FQNNGV. The CDR3 region is CASSLDGAAGLLYEQYF. The CDR3 nucleotides read TGTGCCAGCAGCTTAGATGGGGCCGCGGGACTCCTCTACGAGCAGTACTTC.

This clone was detected once. The chain is built from TRBV7-2 and TRBJ1-5, with 10 bases lining up with TRBD1. Germline lookup yields CDR1 SGHTA and CDR2 FQGNSA. The CDR3 is made up of 17 amino acids. The V segment lost 4 bases and the J segment 0 bases; nucleotides outside the gene matches: 6. For the CDR3, the DNA is TGTGCCAGCAGCTACCGGGACAGGGGTTATAGCAATCAGCCCCAGCATTTT. It specifies CASSYRDRGYSNQPQHF. The entire variable domain, with the rest obtained from reference TRBV7-2 and TRBJ1-5, is as follows: GAGVSQSPSNKVTEKGKDVELRCDPISGHTALYWYRQSLGQGLEFLIYFQGNSAPDKSGLPSDRFSAERTGGSVSTLTIQRTQQEDSAVYLCASSYRDRGYSNQPQHFGDGTRLSIL.

The chain recombines TRBV5-1 with TRBJ2-7; 12 nucleotides match TRBD2. There are 15 residues in the CDR3. CDR1 is SGHRS and CDR2 is YFSETQ in the germline V gene. Germline trimming cut 0 bases from V and 6 bases from J; bases unmatched to any gene: 4. Written as DNA, the CDR3 is TGCGCCAGCAGCTTGGGACTAGCGGGAGTTTCCGAGCAGTACTTC. Translation gives CASSLGLAGVSEQYF.

This rearrangement joins TRBV7-3 to TRBJ1-2; weak D call: TRBD1 (5 bases). Trimming removed 2 bases at V and 2 bases at J, with 6 bases between. Germline CDR1 is SGHTA and CDR2 is FQGTGA. The CDR3 extends over 13 amino acids. CDR3 DNA sequence: TGTGCCAGCAGCTTAGCAGGGAACTATGGCTACACCTTC. This translates into CASSLAGNYGYTF.

This rearrangement joins TRBV7-9 to TRBJ2-2, with a tentative D call TRBD1 (5 bases). V was pared by 1 base and J by 1 base, with 7 bases between. This CDR3 has 15 residues. The germline CDR1 and CDR2 sequences are SEHNR and FQNEAQ (reference sequence). The CDR3 DNA is TGTGCCAGCAGCTTAGGGCAGGGGAACACCGGGGAGCTGTTTTTT. Its translation: CASSLGQGNTGELFF.

The genes are TRBV7-9 and TRBJ1-3; D may be TRBD1 (6 bases). The CDR3 length is 15 residues. Germline CDR1 is SEHNR and CDR2 is FQNEAQ (reference sequence). Trimming took 2 bases from V and 2 from J, leaving 10 bases between them. As DNA, the CDR3 is TGTGCCAGCAGCTTATCGGACAGCCCTGGAAACACCATATATTTT. Its protein product is CASSLSDSPGNTIYF.

This chain uses TRBV30 with TRBJ2-3; TRBD2 matches 11 bases. The germline V gene encodes CDR1 GTSNPN and CDR2 SVGIG (reference sequence). The CDR3 runs to 17 residues. J gave up 5 bases and V 4 bases, and 14 bases lay outside the gene matches. In DNA, the CDR3 is TGTGCCTGGACGGTGCCCAATGTAGCGGGAGGGATAGATACGCAGTATTTT. Translated: CAWTVPNVAGGIDTQYF. The full variable domain, completed using reference TRBV30 and TRBJ2-3, is SQTIHQWPATLVQPVGSPLSLECTVEGTSNPNLYWYRQAAGRGLQLLFYSVGIGQISSEVPQNLSASRPQDRQFILSSKKLLLSDSGFYLCAWTVPNVAGGIDTQYFGPGTRLTVL.

This rearrangement joins TRBV6-6 to TRBJ1-6, with a weak D call TRBD1 (6 bases). The germline V gene has CDR1 MNHNY and CDR2 SVGAGI (reference sequence). V gave up 7 bases and J gave up 6 bases, with 13 bases separating them. CDR3 size: 14 residues. CDR3 sequence reads: CASTVTGSNSPLHF. The DNA for the CDR3 is TGTGCCAGCACCGTAACAGGGTCTAATTCACCCCTCCACTTT.

The rearrangement links TRBV10-3 to TRBJ2-2; a possible D gene is TRBD1 (6 bases). V lost 10 bases and J lost 3, with 6 bases in between. Germline V gene lookup returns CDR1 ENHRY and CDR2 SYGVKD. This CDR3 region has 11 residues. The CDR3 DNA is TGTGCCACAGGGGACACCGGGGAGCTGTTTTTT. Translation gives CATGDTGELFF.

The rearrangement links TRBV6-5 to TRBJ1-1, with 7 bases fitting TRBD1. V lost 6 bases to trimming and J lost 8 bases; unmatched junction nucleotides: 9. Germline V gives CDR1 MNHEY, CDR2 SVGAGI. The CDR3 loop spans 13 amino acids. CDR3 nucleotides: TGTGCCAGCAGAGATCGACAGGGTGAGGAAGCTTTCTTT. Its protein product is CASRDRQGEEAFF.

The J gene is TRBJ2-1, the V gene TRBV4-1; 9 bases agree with TRBD2. Germline trimming cut 5 bases from V and 0 bases from J; bases unmatched to any gene: 8. Germline V gives CDR1 MGHRA, CDR2 YSYEKL. The CDR3 contains 17 residues. The CDR3 loop is CASSLGGRGSSYNEQFF. CDR3 in DNA: TGCGCCAGCAGCTTAGGCGGGAGGGGTAGCTCCTACAATGAGCAGTTCTTC.

V is TRBV5-5 and J is TRBJ2-5; D may correspond to TRBD1 or TRBD2 (5 bases each). The length of the CDR3 is 14 residues. The V and J ends lost 1 base and 2 bases respectively, with 9 bases between them. Germline V lookup: CDR1 SGHKS, CDR2 YYEKEE (reference sequence). The CDR3 coding sequence is TGTGCCAGCAGCTTGTACGGGGCTCAAGAGACCCAGTACTTC. Protein: CASSLYGAQETQYF.

The chain uses TRBV7-9 and TRBJ2-1; 9 bases fit TRBD2. CDR3 length equals 15 residues. V lost 1 base, J lost 10 bases, and 8 bases stayed unmatched. The germline CDR1 and CDR2 sequences are SEHNR and FQNEAQ (reference sequence). CDR3 bases: TGTGCCAGCAGCTTAGGGGGCGGGAGGGCCACCGAGCAGTTCTTC. Encoded protein: CASSLGGGRATEQFF.

Note on this clone: This sample includes further DNA sequences coding for the same CDR3. The J gene is TRBJ1-6, the V gene TRBV19; D possibly corresponds to TRBD1 (5 bases). Germline V CDR1 and CDR2: LNHDA, SQIVND (reference sequence). This CDR3 is built from 16 residues. Trimming pared 3 bases from V and 2 bases from J, leaving 11 bases between. Here the CDR3 reads CASSIQGGTYNSPLHF. Written as DNA, the CDR3 is TGTGCCAGTAGTATCCAGGGTGGCACCTATAATTCACCCCTCCACTTT.

The chain uses TRBV5-1 and TRBJ1-2; weak D call: TRBD1 (6 bases). Germline V lookup: CDR1 SGHRS, CDR2 YFSETQ. Between the trimmed V and J ends, which lost 4 bases and 5 bases, there was a span of 9 bases. There are 12 residues in the CDR3. This CDR3 reads CASSADSYGYTF. The CDR3 nucleotides are TGCGCCAGCAGCGCGGACAGTTATGGCTACACCTTC.

CDR3 in amino acids: CASSPDTGNTIYF. CDR3 nucleotides: TGTGCCAGCAGCCCGGACACTGGAAACACCATATATTTT. J is TRBJ1-3 and V is TRBV5-6; D might be TRBD1 (5 bases). Germline CDR1 and CDR2: SGHDT and YYEEEE. Trimming shortened V by 4 bases and J by 2 bases, and 7 bases separated the two germline ends. CDR3 size: 13 residues.

This chain links TRBV6-5 with TRBJ2-3, with 8 bases lining up with TRBD1. The J segment lost 4 bases and the V segment lost 4 bases, leaving 10 bases of the junction unmatched. The length of the CDR3 is 16 residues. Looked up from germline, CDR1 is MNHEY and CDR2 is SVGAGI. The CDR3 sequence: CASSWSTGEGADTQYF. CDR3 in DNA: TGTGCCAGCAGTTGGTCGACAGGGGAAGGAGCAGATACGCAGTATTTT.